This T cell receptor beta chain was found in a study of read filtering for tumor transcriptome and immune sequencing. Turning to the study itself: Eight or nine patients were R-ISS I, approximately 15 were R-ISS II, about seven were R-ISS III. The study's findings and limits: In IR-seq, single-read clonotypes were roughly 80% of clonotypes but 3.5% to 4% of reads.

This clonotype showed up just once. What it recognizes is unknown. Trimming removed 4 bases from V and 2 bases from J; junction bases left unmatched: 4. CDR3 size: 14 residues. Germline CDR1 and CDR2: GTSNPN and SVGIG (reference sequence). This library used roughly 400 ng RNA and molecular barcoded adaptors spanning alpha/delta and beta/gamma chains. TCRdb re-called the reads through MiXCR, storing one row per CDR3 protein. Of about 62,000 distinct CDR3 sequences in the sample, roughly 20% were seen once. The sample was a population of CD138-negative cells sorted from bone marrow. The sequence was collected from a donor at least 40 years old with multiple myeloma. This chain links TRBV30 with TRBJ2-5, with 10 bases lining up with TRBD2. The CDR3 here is CAWTGLAVQETQYF. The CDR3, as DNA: TGTGCCTGGACCGGACTAGCGGTACAAGAGACCCAGTACTTC.